Below are 18 T cell receptor beta chains sequenced from a single sample in a study of beta chain features in type 1 diabetes. Investigators reverse transcribed all isolated RNA, so they sequenced expressed TCRB transcripts. Generated by immunoSEQ multiplex PCR, the TCRdb table keeps only in-frame clones and is missing some. The table lists 250,000 to 350,000 clones, 11% of them singletons, with around 0.015% in the top ten. The specimen was naive CD4+ T cells from blood. Source of these receptors: a woman in her thirties in good health.

This clone has only a few counts. The chain uses TRBV4-3 and TRBJ2-7; possible D gene TRBD1, 6 bases. The germline V and J ends were trimmed by 0 bases and 3 bases, with 12 bases remaining between them. Per the germline V gene, CDR1 is LGHNA and CDR2 is YSLEER. The CDR3 runs 15 residues. The CDR3, as DNA: TGCGCCAGCAGCCAAGATTTGACAGGCGTCTACGAGCAGTACTTC. This encodes CASSQDLTGVYEQYF.

V and J are TRBV30 and TRBJ1-5; D uncertain. CDR1 and CDR2 (germline): GTSNPN, SVGIG (reference sequence). Trimming shortened V by 2 bases and J by 0 bases, and 11 bases separated the two germline ends. This CDR3 has 15 residues. The CDR3 region is CAWSPDGLSNQPQHF. CDR3 coding DNA: TGTGCCTGGAGTCCGGACGGACTTAGCAATCAGCCCCAGCATTTT.

V gene TRBV2 combines with J gene TRBJ2-2, with 7 bases that match TRBD1. V trimming: 7 bases; J trimming: 8 bases; junction bases outside the gene matches: 13. CDR3 length equals 15 residues. CDR1 SNHLY and CDR2 FYNNEI come from the germline V gene. The CDR3 DNA reads TGTGCCAGCAACCAAGGACAGGAAGGGACGGGGGAGCTGTTTTTT. Amino acid sequence: CASNQGQEGTGELFF.

The V gene is TRBV7-3, the J gene TRBJ2-1; D gene uncertain. The CDR3 runs to 14 residues. V dropped 2 bases and J dropped 3 bases, with 8 bases sitting between them. Per the germline V gene, CDR1 is SGHTA and CDR2 is FQGTGA. CDR3 residues: CASSLQGGYNEQFF. CDR3 nucleotide sequence: TGTGCCAGCAGCTTACAAGGCGGCTACAATGAGCAGTTCTTC.

In its sample, this clone was seen a few times. The genes are TRBV7-9 and TRBJ2-7; 7 bases line up with TRBD1. Trimming cost V 4 bases and J 3 bases; bases outside gene matches: 9. From germline, CDR1 is SEHNR and CDR2 FQNEAQ (reference sequence). The CDR3 consists of 15 residues. The CDR3 region has the DNA TGTGCCAGCAGCTCGCCGGGACAGACCGTCTACGAGCAGTACTTC. Its protein product is CASSSPGQTVYEQYF. The full variable domain, in which reference TRBV7-9 and TRBJ2-7 provide the parts outside the CDR3, is DTGVSQNPRHKITKRGQNVTFRCDPISEHNRLYWYRQTLGQGPEFLTYFQNEAQLEKSRLLSDRFSAERPKGSFSTLEIQRTEQGDSAMYLCASSSPGQTVYEQYFGPGTRLTVT.

The chain combines TRBV9 with TRBJ2-1, with 8 bases identical to TRBD2. This CDR3 is 17 amino acids long. Trimming cost V 0 bases and J 6 bases; bases outside gene matches: 11. The germline V gene has CDR1 SGDLS and CDR2 YYNGEE. The CDR3 DNA follows: TGTGCCAGCAGCGTAGGGGGATCCGGGACTAGGGGCAATGAGCAGTTCTTC. Translation gives CASSVGGSGTRGNEQFF.

This chain links TRBV7-2 with TRBJ2-5; possibly TRBD1 for D (5 bases). Germline CDR1 reads SGHTA; CDR2 reads FQGNSA. The ends were cut back, 3 bases at V and 5 bases at J, with 16 bases in the middle. CDR3 length: 15 residues. The CDR3 coding sequence is TGTGCCAGCAGCTTCAGTGCAGGGTCGGCGGAGACCCAGTACTTC. It yields the protein CASSFSAGSAETQYF.

This chain uses TRBV19 with TRBJ2-1, with TRBD2 matching over 8 bases. The CDR3 loop spans 14 amino acids. J lost 0 bases, V lost 6 bases, and 1 base had no gene match. The germline V gene has CDR1 LNHDA and CDR2 SQIVND (reference sequence). The CDR3 is CASRSGSSYNEQFF. For the CDR3, the DNA is TGTGCCAGTAGGAGCGGGAGCTCCTACAATGAGCAGTTCTTC. The full variable domain, rest sourced from reference TRBV19 and TRBJ2-1, is DGGITQSPKYLFRKEGQNVTLSCEQNLNHDAMYWYRQDPGQGLRLIYYSQIVNDFQKGDIAEGYSVSREKKESFPLTVTSAQKNPTAFYLCASRSGSSYNEQFFGPGTRLTVL.

This clone has just a few counts. This chain connects TRBV6-5 to TRBJ2-5; D might be TRBD2 (5 bases). Germline V gene lookup returns CDR1 MNHEY and CDR2 SVGAGI. This CDR3 comprises 13 residues. V shed 4 bases and J shed 5 bases, with 11 bases lying between them. CDR3 amino acids: CASSSGELETQYF. The CDR3 DNA reads TGTGCCAGCAGTTCCGGGGAGTTGGAGACCCAGTACTTC.

The chain links TRBV28 to TRBJ1-1, with a weak D call TRBD1 (6 bases). Looked up from germline, CDR1 is MDHEN and CDR2 is SYDVKM. V was pared by 3 bases and J by 3 bases, with 11 bases between. CDR3 length: 14 residues. CDR3 residues: CASSFGGGDTEAFF. CDR3 DNA: TGTGCCAGCAGTTTTGGGGGGGGCGACACTGAAGCTTTCTTT.

The table lists this clone with a few counts. V and J are TRBV2 and TRBJ2-7; 7 positions agree with TRBD1. The V gene's germline CDR1 is SNHLY and CDR2 FYNNEI. The CDR3 length is 15 residues. J lost 0 bases, V lost 3 bases, and 5 bases had no gene match. CDR3 protein: CASSDLGQSSYEQYF. The CDR3 DNA reads as TGTGCCAGCAGTGATTTGGGACAGAGCTCCTACGAGCAGTACTTC.

This clone occurred a few times. The gene calls are TRBV5-5 and TRBJ2-1, with 8 bases aligning to TRBD2. This CDR3 is built from 15 residues. Germline CDR1 and CDR2: SGHKS and YYEKEE (reference sequence). The junction had 3 bases not matched to a gene; V was cut back by 0 bases and J by 4 bases. The chain's CDR3 is CASSLGVAGYNEQFF. The CDR3 DNA is TGTGCCAGCAGCTTGGGGGTAGCGGGGTACAATGAGCAGTTCTTC.

This clone was counted a few times. Other DNA sequences within the sample encode an identical CDR3. The chain links TRBV5-1 to TRBJ2-5; 8 bases agree with TRBD1. This CDR3 region has 13 residues. Germline CDR1 and CDR2: SGHRS and YFSETQ. The V segment lost 3 bases and the J segment 4 bases; nucleotides outside the gene matches: 2. Here the CDR3 reads CASSSGTGETQYF. The CDR3 DNA reads TGCGCCAGCAGCTCGGGGACAGGAGAGACCCAGTACTTC. The whole variable domain, remainder taken from reference TRBV5-1 and TRBJ2-5, is KAGVTQTPRYLIKTRGQQVTLSCSPISGHRSVSWYQQTPGQGLQFLFEYFSETQRNKGNFPGRFSGRQFSNSRSEMNVSTLELGDSALYLCASSSGTGETQYFGPGTRLLVL.

The chain carries TRBV7-2 and TRBJ2-7, with a tentative D call TRBD2 (5 bases). From germline, CDR1 is SGHTA and CDR2 FQGNSA. V lost 5 bases to trimming and J lost 3 bases, with 17 bases between them. This CDR3 has 15 amino acids. CDR3 residues: CASSLLKYTSYEQYF. The CDR3 region has the DNA TGTGCCAGCAGCCTCCTCAAATATACTAGCTACGAGCAGTACTTC.

This clone was counted a few times. The chain has TRBV4-2 and TRBJ2-3; 11 bases map to TRBD2. The CDR3 extends over 16 amino acids. The germline CDR1 and CDR2 sequences are LGHNA and YNFKEQ. With 4 bases clipped from V and 1 base from J, the junction kept 4 bases outside the gene matches. CDR3 in DNA: TGTGCCAGCAGCCCCCTAGCGGGAGGCGGCACAGATACGCAGTATTTT. It codes for CASSPLAGGGTDTQYF.

The V call is TRBV10-3, the J call TRBJ2-3, with 8 bases matching TRBD1. V gave up 5 bases and J gave up 4 bases; unmatched junction bases: 2. The CDR3 runs 13 residues. Germline CDR1 is ENHRY and CDR2 is SYGVKD. The CDR3 here is CAISQGAADTQYF. CDR3 bases: TGTGCCATCAGTCAGGGGGCCGCAGATACGCAGTATTTT.

The chain links TRBV11-3 to TRBJ2-1; TRBD2 matches at 7 bases. The J segment lost 5 bases and the V segment lost 5 bases, leaving 12 bases of the junction unmatched. This CDR3 is built from 16 residues. The germline CDR1 and CDR2 sequences are SGHNT and YENEEA. The CDR3 sequence is CASSPTLGLQNNEQFF. CDR3 nucleotide sequence: TGTGCCAGCAGCCCAACCTTGGGACTACAAAACAATGAGCAGTTCTTC.

V gene TRBV2 combines with J gene TRBJ1-2, with TRBD1 identical over 12 bases. Trimming cost V 6 bases and J 4 bases; bases outside gene matches: 6. Germline-derived CDR1 and CDR2 are SNHLY and FYNNEI. The CDR3 consists of 15 residues. In DNA, the CDR3 is TGTGCCAGCAGCGGCGGGACAGGGGGCACCTATGGCTACACCTTC. As protein: CASSGGTGGTYGYTF. The whole variable domain, filled in from reference TRBV2 and TRBJ1-2, reads EPEVTQTPSHQVTQMGQEVILRCVPISNHLYFYWYRQILGQKVEFLVSFYNNEISEKSEIFDDQFSVERPDGSNFTLKIRSTKLEDSAMYFCASSGGTGGTYGYTFGSGTRLTVV.